The rows below give T cell receptor beta chains drawn from one sample of a study of cytomegalovirus exposure and HLA in healthy donors. Using immunoSEQ multiplex PCR, the repertoire was profiled, and TCRdb retains in-frame clones only, with some absent. Of 200,000 to 250,000 clones in the sample, 65% to 90% were seen once. The sample consisted of PBMCs. These receptors were taken from a girl under 18 in good health and CMV-seronegative. Each CDR3 is given with its conserved first and last residue. D genes are given only for firm matches. Clone size is stated in some rows and not others, as once, few, many or a class when expanded.

CASRAGLGGYTF	TGTGCCAGCAGGGCGGGGTTAGGGGGCTACACCTTC	TRBV6-5	TRBJ1-2	.	.
CATSRTSGEAFF	TGTGCCACCAGCAGGACTTCAGGGGAAGCTTTCTTT	TRBV15	TRBJ1-1	.	.
CASSYLGFHGYTF	TGTGCCAGCAGTTACTTGGGCTTCCATGGCTACACCTTC	TRBV6-5	TRBJ1-2	.	.
CASSLVPSGSGAYEQYF	TGCGCCAGCAGCTTGGTCCCTAGCGGGAGTGGCGCCTACGAGCAGTACTTC	TRBV5-1	TRBJ2-7	TRBD2	.
CASSPVHQGHGYTF	TGTGCCAGCTCACCCGTTCACCAGGGGCATGGCTACACCTTC	TRBV18	TRBJ1-2	.	.
CASGQSGRGNNEQFF	TGCGCCAGCGGCCAGAGCGGGAGGGGTAACAATGAGCAGTTCTTC	TRBV23-1	TRBJ2-1	TRBD2	once
CASSYISPKTEAFF	TGTGCCAGCAGTTACATAAGCCCCAAGACTGAAGCTTTCTTT	TRBV6-6	TRBJ1-1	.	.
CASSLSLAAYNTDTQYF	TGTGCCAGCAGTTTATCCCTAGCGGCATATAACACAGATACGCAGTATTTT	TRBV28	TRBJ2-3	TRBD2	once
CASSEISGVRVYYGYTF	TGTGCCAGCAGTGAAATTAGCGGGGTCAGGGTGTACTATGGCTACACCTTC	TRBV6-1	TRBJ1-2	.	.
CASSVGTGNSPLHF	TGTGCCAGCAGTGTTGGGACAGGGAATTCACCCCTCCACTTT	TRBV2	TRBJ1-6	TRBD1	once
CASSRESNQPQHF	TGTGCCAGCTCACGAGAGAGCAATCAGCCCCAGCATTTT	TRBV18	TRBJ1-5	.	.
CASSGPTGLYNEQFF	TGTGCCAGCAGCGGCCCGACAGGATTGTACAATGAGCAGTTCTTC	TRBV5-6	TRBJ2-1	.	.
CASQARTDTQYF	TGTGCCAGCCAGGCCCGCACAGATACGCAGTATTTT	TRBV28	TRBJ2-3	.	.
CASSYSRESEAFF	TGTGCCAGCAGTTACTCGAGAGAGAGTGAAGCTTTCTTT	TRBV6-6	TRBJ1-1	.	.
CASSTTGAEKLFF	TGTGCCAGCAGCACAACAGGCGCTGAAAAACTGTTTTTT	TRBV7-9	TRBJ1-4	.	.
CATSIGTTTNEKLFF	TGTGCCACCAGCATCGGGACAACAACTAATGAAAAACTGTTTTTT	TRBV15	TRBJ1-4	.	.
CASSLAAASGQETQYF	TGCGCCAGCAGCTTGGCTGCGGCTAGCGGCCAAGAGACCCAGTACTTC	TRBV5-1	TRBJ2-5	TRBD2	.
CASSDGLGAQETQYF	TGTGCCAGCAGTGATGGCTTGGGGGCCCAAGAGACCCAGTACTTC	TRBV6-1	TRBJ2-5	.	.
CASSSSVSGLGEKLFF	TGTGCCAGCAGCTCCTCCGTGTCAGGGCTTGGTGAAAAACTGTTTTTT	TRBV7-9	TRBJ1-4	.	.
CSADREGYTF	TGCAGTGCTGACAGGGAGGGCTACACCTTC	TRBV20-1	TRBJ1-2	TRBD1	.
CASRLRDRGIGEQYF	TGTGCCAGCAGACTCCGGGACAGAGGGATTGGGGAGCAGTACTTC	TRBV2	TRBJ2-7	TRBD1	.
CASSLWGQGNQPQHF	TGTGCCAGCAGCTTATGGGGACAGGGAAACCAGCCCCAGCATTTT	TRBV7-2	TRBJ1-5	TRBD1	.
CASAGQGIQPQHF	TGTGCCAGTGCGGGACAGGGTATTCAGCCCCAGCATTTT	TRBV19	TRBJ1-5	TRBD1	.
CSVEPKNTDTQYF	TGCAGCGTTGAACCTAAGAACACAGATACGCAGTATTTT	TRBV29-1	TRBJ2-3	.	.
CASSERSTGGANNQPQHF	TGTGCCAGCAGTGAAAGGTCGACGGGAGGGGCGAACAATCAGCCCCAGCATTTT	TRBV6-1	TRBJ1-5	.	.
CASSPLETGRSNSYNEQFF	TGCGCCAGCAGCCCCCTCGAGACAGGGAGGTCAAACTCCTACAATGAGCAGTTCTTC	TRBV5-1	TRBJ2-1	.	once
CAWSPPHTPYEQYF	TGTGCCTGGAGCCCCCCCCACACCCCCTACGAGCAGTACTTC	TRBV30	TRBJ2-7	.	.
CSVVPYYRAGPNYGYTF	TGCAGCGTTGTGCCCTACTACAGGGCCGGGCCTAACTATGGCTACACCTTC	TRBV29-1	TRBJ1-2	.	.
CASSLRGYGYTF	TGTGCCAGCAGCTTAAGGGGCTATGGCTACACCTTC	TRBV7-2	TRBJ1-2	.	few
CASSLGGLQAYNEQFF	TGTGCCAGCAGCTTAGGGGGACTGCAGGCCTACAATGAGCAGTTCTTC	TRBV7-2	TRBJ2-1	.	.
CASSARTSGGKTDTQYF	TGTGCCAGCAGTGCCCGGACTAGCGGGGGGAAAACAGATACGCAGTATTTT	TRBV6-1	TRBJ2-3	TRBD2	.
CASSLSGFSTEAFF	TGTGCCAGCAGCCTCTCAGGGTTCAGCACTGAAGCTTTCTTT	TRBV7-9	TRBJ1-1	.	.
CASSQEPDRRPFLF	TGCGCCAGCAGCCAAGAACCGGACAGGAGACCTTTCCTCTTT	TRBV4-1	TRBJ1-1	TRBD1	few
CASTYDRVDTEAFF	TGTGCCAGTACCTATGACAGGGTTGACACTGAAGCTTTCTTT	TRBV19	TRBJ1-1	TRBD1	.
CASTGTGGYEQYF	TGTGCCAGTACCGGGACAGGGGGCTACGAGCAGTACTTC	TRBV19	TRBJ2-7	TRBD1	.
CASSETVNEKLFF	TGTGCCAGCAGCGAGACAGTTAATGAAAAACTGTTTTTT	TRBV25-1	TRBJ1-4	.	few
CASSSGQGPSGNTIYF	TGCGCCAGCAGCTCAGGACAGGGCCCCTCTGGAAACACCATATATTTT	TRBV5-1	TRBJ1-3	TRBD1	few
CASSLRAGNNQPQHF	TGTGCCAGCAGCTTACGGGCAGGGAACAATCAGCCCCAGCATTTT	TRBV7-8	TRBJ1-5	.	few
CASSQGRQQLDNEQFF	TGCGCCAGCAGCCAAGGTCGGCAACAGCTCGACAATGAGCAGTTCTTC	TRBV4-1	TRBJ2-1	.	.
CASSLLAGGPGDTQYF	TGTGCCAGCAGTTTATTAGCGGGGGGGCCAGGTGATACGCAGTATTTT	TRBV27	TRBJ2-3	TRBD2	.
CASSPEAGRPGETQYF	TGCGCCAGCAGCCCCGAGGCGGGAAGGCCAGGGGAGACCCAGTACTTC	TRBV4-3	TRBJ2-5	.	.
CASSQAGTYSYNEQFF	TGTGCCAGCAGCCAAGCCGGGACATACTCCTACAATGAGCAGTTCTTC	TRBV4-2	TRBJ2-1	.	.
CASSENSNQPQHF	TGCGCCAGCAGCGAGAATAGCAATCAGCCCCAGCATTTT	TRBV5-1	TRBJ1-5	.	.
CASSSTGLVYGYTF	TGTGCCAGCAGCTCGACAGGGTTGGTCTATGGCTACACCTTC	TRBV5-5	TRBJ1-2	TRBD1	few
CASGIRGTMNTEAFF	TGTGCCAGCGGAATACGAGGCACGATGAACACTGAAGCTTTCTTT	TRBV6-1	TRBJ1-1	.	.
CASSWRGNEQFF	TGTGCCAGCAGCTGGCGCGGGAATGAGCAGTTCTTC	TRBV5-4	TRBJ2-1	.	.
CASSPPGTGDNEQFF	TGTGCCAGCTCACCACCCGGGACAGGGGACAATGAGCAGTTCTTC	TRBV18	TRBJ2-1	TRBD1	.
CASKGGGVVSGRAYEQYF	TGTGCCAGTAAAGGTGGGGGTGTGGTGAGCGGGAGGGCCTACGAGCAGTACTTC	TRBV28	TRBJ2-7	TRBD2	.
CASSLRTGELFF	TGTGCCAGCAGTCTCCGCACCGGGGAGCTGTTTTTT	TRBV6-5	TRBJ2-2	.	.
CASSRKTVTTDTQYF	TGTGCCAGCAGTCGGAAGACAGTAACTACAGATACGCAGTATTTT	TRBV28	TRBJ2-3	.	.